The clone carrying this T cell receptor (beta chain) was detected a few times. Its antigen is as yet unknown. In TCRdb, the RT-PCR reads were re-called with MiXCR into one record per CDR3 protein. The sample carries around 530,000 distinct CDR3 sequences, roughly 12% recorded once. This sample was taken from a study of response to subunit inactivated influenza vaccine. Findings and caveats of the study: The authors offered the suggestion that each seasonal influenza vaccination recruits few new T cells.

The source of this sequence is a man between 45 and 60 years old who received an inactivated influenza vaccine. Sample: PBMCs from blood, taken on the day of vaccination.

The DNA for the CDR3 is TGCGCCAGCAGCTTGGTTCTGTCTAGCACAGATACGCAGTATTTT. It codes for CASSLVLSSTDTQYF. The chain links TRBV5-1 to TRBJ2-3; the D is unclear. V was pared by 0 bases and J by 0 bases, with 8 bases between. CDR3 length: 15 residues. The germline gives CDR1 SGHRS, CDR2 YFSETQ. Using reference TRBV5-1 and TRBJ2-3 for the parts outside the CDR3, the full variable domain is KAGVTQTPRYLIKTRGQQVTLSCSPISGHRSVSWYQQTPGQGLQFLFEYFSETQRNKGNFPGRFSGRQFSNSRSEMNVSTLELGDSALYLCASSLVLSSTDTQYFGPGTRLTVL.